This T cell receptor (beta chain) was identified in a study of cytomegalovirus exposure and HLA in healthy donors. This clone was detected only a few times. Its target is unknown. The germline V gene encodes CDR1 MNHNY and CDR2 SVGAGI (reference sequence). This CDR3 has 12 amino acids. Trimming took 6 bases from V and 10 from J, leaving 13 bases between them. Study results and caveats: In a later analysis, TCR beta V- and J-gene trimming showed a link to a missense DCLRE1C variant.

PCR involved 60 Vbeta and 13 Jbeta primers. The data were produced by immunoSEQ multiplex PCR, yet TCRdb's version contains in-frame clones alone and is incomplete. The repertoire holds 130,000 or so clones, 81% seen once, with around 1.9% in the top ten. This TCR came from a man in his forties or fifties in good health and CMV-seronegative. Sequenced material: PBMCs. The rearrangement uses TRBV6-6 and TRBJ2-1; possibly TRBD1 for D (5 bases). The CDR3 region has the DNA TGTGCCAGCAGCCAAATAACAGGCGAGCAGTTCTTC. Translated: CASSQITGEQFF.